The 30 T cell receptor beta chains below were found in one sample sequenced in a study of CD8+CD57+ T cells in acquired aplastic anemia. The study profiled TCR beta VDJ and CDR3 using genomic DNA as template. A single record per CDR3 protein comes from TCRdb applying MiXCR to the reads. The sample includes over 100,000 distinct CDR3 sequences, 40% to 45% seen only once; the top ten take over 6.5%. Sequenced: sorted CD4+, CD8+, or CD8+CD57+ T cells (not recorded which) from PBMCs. The source of these receptors is a human donor in good health, serving as a control.

This clonotype has only a few counts. CDR3 sequence reads: CAIRPGVAGANVLTF. The CDR3 coding sequence is TGTGCCATCAGGCCCGGGGTAGCTGGGGCCAACGTCCTGACTTTC. The chain uses TRBV10-3 and TRBJ2-6, with D perhaps matching TRBD2 (5 bases). CDR1 is ENHRY, CDR2 SYGVKD, per germline. With 6 bases removed from V and 2 bases from J, the gap between germline ends came to 11 bases. This CDR3 has 15 residues.

The sample holds many counts of this clonotype. The V call is TRBV25-1, the J call TRBJ1-4, with a possible D match to TRBD1 (6 bases). This CDR3 spans 14 amino acids. CDR1 is MGHDK and CDR2 is SYGVNS in the germline V gene. Trimming took 5 bases from V and 5 from J, leaving 12 bases between them. The CDR3 DNA reads TGTGCCAGCAGTTTACAGGGAGGGAATGAAAAACTGTTTTTT. Protein product: CASSLQGGNEKLFF.

V usage is TRBV18 and J usage is TRBJ2-3; TRBD1 agrees at 8 bases. Germline V gene lookup returns CDR1 KGHSH and CDR2 LQKENI. The V and J ends lost 4 bases and 4 bases, in that order; junction bases with no gene match: 10. CDR3 size: 16 residues. The CDR3 nucleotides are TGTGCCAGCTCACGCCAGGGGGCGCTGGAGGCAGATACGCAGTATTTT. It encodes CASSRQGALEADTQYF.

A word on this clonotype: The junction does not match germline at one end; this may be a read error. The chain uses TRBV10-1 and TRBJ2-5, with a possible D match to TRBD2 (5 bases). The CDR3 length is 15 residues. Germline V gene sequence: CDR1 WNHNN, CDR2 SYGVQD (reference sequence). CDR3 region: CASSQLSAGQETQYF. The CDR3 DNA reads as TGTGCCAGCAGCCAACTTTCCGCGGGCCAAGAGACCCAGTACTTC.

This clonotype was seen only a few times. V gene TRBV20-1 combines with J gene TRBJ2-6; D is possibly TRBD1 (6 bases). The V end lost 5 bases, the J end lost 3 bases, and 14 bases lay between the germline ends. The CDR3 length is 15 residues. Per germline, CDR1 DFQATT and CDR2 SNEGSKA (reference sequence). The CDR3, as DNA: TGCAGTGCTGGTGTTGGGGGCGGTGGGGCCAACGTCCTGACTTTC. Its protein is CSAGVGGGGANVLTF.

In this sample, this clonotype turned up many times. This chain's CDR3 is CASSLRGVGYGYTF. The CDR3 nucleotides are TGTGCCAGCAGCTTAAGGGGGGTCGGATATGGCTACACCTTC. This chain connects TRBV3-1 to TRBJ1-2, with D possibly being TRBD1 (6 bases). Germline CDR1 and CDR2: LGHDT and YNNKEL (reference sequence). The CDR3 has 14 residues. Trimming shortened V by 5 bases and J by 5 bases, and 15 bases separated the two germline ends. Full variable domain (remainder filled in from reference TRBV3-1 and TRBJ1-2): DTAVSQTPKYLVTQMGNDKSIKCEQNLGHDTMYWYKQDSKKFLKIMFSYNNKELIINETVPNRFSPKSPDKAHLNLHINSLELGDSAVYFCASSLRGVGYGYTFGSGTRLTVV.

The CDR3 sequence is CASSLGPGTGALSSGNTIYF. In DNA, the CDR3 is TGCGCCAGCAGCTTGGGCCCCGGGACAGGGGCTCTCTCCTCTGGAAACACCATATATTTT. This chain uses TRBV5-1 with TRBJ1-3; TRBD1 matches at 10 bases. Trimming at V came to 0 bases and at J to 0 bases, leaving 12 bases not matched to a gene. CDR1 and CDR2 (germline): SGHRS, YFSETQ. CDR3 length: 20 amino acids. The full variable domain, in which reference TRBV5-1 and TRBJ1-3 provide the parts outside the CDR3, is KAGVTQTPRYLIKTRGQQVTLSCSPISGHRSVSWYQQTPGQGLQFLFEYFSETQRNKGNFPGRFSGRQFSNSRSEMNVSTLELGDSALYLCASSLGPGTGALSSGNTIYFGEGSWLTVV.

At least ten counts were recorded for this clonotype. V is TRBV19 and J is TRBJ2-7; no definite D call. V was clipped by 10 bases and J by 1 base, with 20 bases between them. Germline lookup yields CDR1 LNHDA and CDR2 SQIVND (reference sequence). CDR3 length equals 15 residues. CDR3 sequence reads: CANGAQVTSSYEQYF. The CDR3, as DNA: TGTGCCAACGGTGCCCAGGTTACTTCGTCCTACGAGCAGTACTTC.

In this sample, this clonotype turned up many times. The CDR3 nucleotides are TGTGCCATCAGTGAGTCTGGGGGAGGAGGCTATGGCTACACCTTC. Its translation is CAISESGGGGYGYTF. This chain connects TRBV10-3 to TRBJ1-2, with a weak D call TRBD1 (5 bases). Germline CDR1 and CDR2: ENHRY and SYGVKD. The CDR3 loop spans 15 amino acids. V lost 0 bases and J 4 bases, leaving 12 bases between the germline ends.

This clonotype was counted ten times or more. The V call is TRBV19, the J call TRBJ2-7; TRBD1 matches 7 bases. The germline V gene has CDR1 LNHDA and CDR2 SQIVND (reference sequence). J gave up 4 bases and V 4 bases, and 10 bases lay outside the gene matches. This CDR3 spans 15 amino acids. The CDR3 sequence: CASSKGATGVYEQYF. For the CDR3, the DNA is TGTGCCAGTAGTAAGGGGGCGACAGGTGTTTACGAGCAGTACTTC.

V and J are TRBV11-2 and TRBJ2-5; D is perhaps TRBD1 (5 bases). V lost 5 bases and J lost 2, with 9 bases in between. The CDR3 length is 13 residues. CDR1 is SGHAT, CDR2 FQNNGV, per germline. In DNA form, the CDR3 reads TGTGCCAGCAGCCGTGACAGACAAGAGACCCAGTACTTC. It translates to CASSRDRQETQYF.

This clonotype was found many times. The gene calls are TRBV10-3 and TRBJ2-6; no clear D. Looked up from germline, CDR1 is ENHRY and CDR2 is SYGVKD. The V and J ends lost 3 bases and 2 bases respectively, with 8 bases between them. CDR3 length: 15 residues. CDR3 DNA sequence: TGTGCCATCAGTGACTGGTCAGCTGGGGCCAACGTCCTGACTTTC. Its protein is CAISDWSAGANVLTF.

The chain recombines TRBV10-3 with TRBJ1-5; 10 bases align to TRBD1. The J segment lost 3 bases and the V segment lost 8 bases, leaving 4 bases of the junction unmatched. In germline, CDR1 is ENHRY, CDR2 SYGVKD. The CDR3 loop spans 14 amino acids. The CDR3 DNA follows: TGTGCCATCGGGACAGGGGACTCCAATCAGCCCCAGCATTTT. Protein product: CAIGTGDSNQPQHF.

The rearrangement uses TRBV10-3 and TRBJ1-1, with D tentatively TRBD1 (5 bases). Between the trimmed V and J ends, which lost 10 bases and 0 bases, there was a span of 12 bases. This CDR3 has 13 amino acids. Germline loops: CDR1 ENHRY, CDR2 SYGVKD. The CDR3 DNA sequence: TGTGCCAGCTCCAGGGAAGTGAACACTGAAGCTTTCTTT. Protein product: CASSREVNTEAFF.

This clonotype was counted once. The chain is built from TRBV20-1 and TRBJ2-5, with TRBD2 matching over 11 bases. Germline lookup yields CDR1 DFQATT and CDR2 SNEGSKA (reference sequence). V dropped 5 bases and J dropped 4; count of bases not matched to a gene: 6. This CDR3 is built from 14 residues. The CDR3 region is CSAHTGTSGETQYF. DNA for the CDR3: TGCAGTGCTCACACCGGGACTAGCGGAGAGACCCAGTACTTC.

The gene calls are TRBV6-1 and TRBJ1-1; D unclear. The CDR3 is 13 amino acids. Trimming shortened V by 8 bases and J by 3 bases, and 13 bases separated the two germline ends. Per the germline V gene, CDR1 is MNHNS and CDR2 is SASEGT. The CDR3 is CASPPSLDTEAFF. The CDR3, as DNA: TGTGCCAGCCCACCCAGTCTGGACACTGAAGCTTTCTTT.

J is TRBJ1-3 and V is TRBV7-3, with D hard to call. In germline, CDR1 is SGHTA, CDR2 FQGTGA. The CDR3 spans 16 residues. V was trimmed by 4 bases and J by 0 bases, leaving 13 bases between them. The CDR3 DNA reads TGTGCCAGCAGCTCGCAACAGAGAAACTCTGGAAACACCATATATTTT. Residues: CASSSQQRNSGNTIYF.

This clonotype was recorded at least ten times. The chain recombines TRBV9 with TRBJ1-1; TRBD1 aligns across 7 bases. Trimming took 3 bases from V and 9 from J; bases not matched to a gene: 8. This CDR3 comprises 13 residues. The V gene's germline CDR1 is SGDLS and CDR2 YYNGEE. Here the CDR3 reads CASSERPGQQAFF. As DNA, the CDR3 is TGTGCCAGCAGCGAGAGGCCGGGACAGCAAGCTTTCTTT.

The rearrangement links TRBV6-2 or TRBV6-3 to TRBJ2-2; TRBD2 matches at 11 bases. This CDR3 is 18 amino acids long. Per the germline V gene, CDR1 is MNHEY and CDR2 is SVGEGT. Trimming took 3 bases from V and 7 from J; bases not matched to a gene: 13. Written as DNA, the CDR3 is TGTGCCAGCAGTTATACTAGCGGGAGTCCGTGGCTATTCGGGGAGCTGTTTTTT. This codes for CASSYTSGSPWLFGELFF.

The genes are TRBV20-1 and TRBJ2-1; a weak D match, TRBD2 (6 bases). This CDR3 comprises 15 residues. V gave up 0 bases and J gave up 1 base, with 10 bases separating them. Germline CDR1 reads DFQATT; CDR2 reads SNEGSKA (reference sequence). CDR3 region: CSARDPRGSYNEQFF. The DNA for the CDR3 is TGCAGTGCTAGAGATCCGCGGGGATCCTACAATGAGCAGTTCTTC.

The genes are TRBV6-1 and TRBJ2-1; D gene unclear. The CDR3 totals 16 residues. Trimming shortened V by 7 bases and J by 7 bases, and 23 bases separated the two germline ends. Looked up from germline, CDR1 is MNHNS and CDR2 is SASEGT. Here the CDR3 DNA reads TGTGCCAGCACCTGGCAACATCGGCACACCGTTAATGAGCAGTTCTTC. Translating it yields CASTWQHRHTVNEQFF.

This clonotype has only a few counts. J is TRBJ1-1 and V is TRBV30; possible D gene TRBD1, 5 bases. V lost 2 bases to trimming and J lost 3 bases, with 13 bases between them. The CDR3 spans 14 residues. Germline CDR1 is GTSNPN and CDR2 is SVGIG (reference sequence). This CDR3 is CAWSRGLIYTEAFF. CDR3 coding DNA: TGTGCCTGGAGTAGGGGACTGATTTACACTGAAGCTTTCTTT.

As to this clonotype: A read error may explain this, as a much larger clone is one base away. This CDR3 is missing its conserved last phenylalanine or tryptophan, likely due to a read error. J is TRBJ2-7 and V is TRBV30; 7 positions match TRBD1. This CDR3 contains 13 residues. V lost 0 bases, J lost 6 bases, and 5 bases stayed unmatched. Looked up from germline, CDR1 is GTSNPN and CDR2 is SVGIG (reference sequence). The CDR3 spells CAWSVQGPGEQYS. CDR3 coding DNA: TGTGCCTGGAGTGTACAGGGGCCCGGCGAGCAGTACTCC.

This clonotype was seen ten or more times. The V gene is TRBV20-1, the J gene TRBJ2-1; perhaps D is TRBD1 or TRBD2 (5 bases each). Germline V gene lookup returns CDR1 DFQATT and CDR2 SNEGSKA (reference sequence). The V end lost 0 bases, the J end lost 0 bases, and 9 bases lay between the germline ends. The CDR3 is made up of 15 amino acids. This CDR3 is CSARDGGPSYNEQFF. The CDR3 DNA sequence: TGCAGTGCTAGAGATGGGGGTCCCTCCTACAATGAGCAGTTCTTC.

Many counts were recorded for this clonotype. This CDR3 is CASIDRSHYEQYF. CDR3 nucleotide sequence: TGTGCCAGCATCGATAGGTCCCACTACGAGCAGTACTTC. The J gene is TRBJ2-7, the V gene TRBV6-1; D gene ambiguous. The V gene's germline CDR1 is MNHNS and CDR2 SASEGT. The CDR3 is 13 residues long. Trimming removed 7 bases from V and 3 bases from J, with 13 bases in between.

This clonotype was counted only a few times. V and J are TRBV12-3 or TRBV12-4 and TRBJ1-3; tentative D call: TRBD1 (5 bases). The V end was cut by 3 bases, the J end by 0 bases, with 9 bases between. The CDR3 is 15 amino acids. The CDR3 sequence: CASSLGLISGNTIYF. In nucleotides, the CDR3 is TGTGCCAGCAGTTTGGGACTGATCTCTGGAAACACCATATATTTT.

The V and J genes are TRBV10-2 and TRBJ1-4, with 9 bases matching TRBD1. CDR1 and CDR2 from the germline V gene are WSHSY and SAAADI. The CDR3 runs to 16 residues. V was pared by 4 bases and J by 7 bases, with 10 bases of the junction left unmatched. The CDR3 loop is CASSAGGQGPIEKLFF. The CDR3 DNA reads as TGCGCCAGCAGTGCAGGGGGACAGGGCCCTATTGAAAAACTGTTTTTT.

V gene TRBV10-3 combines with J gene TRBJ2-2; 9 positions match TRBD1. Looked up from germline, CDR1 is ENHRY and CDR2 is SYGVKD. Losses at the gene ends were 5 bases for V and 1 base for J; bases not matched to a gene: 2. The CDR3 loop spans 15 amino acids. CDR3 DNA: TGTGCCATCAGTTCGGACAGGGGGAACACCGGGGAGCTGTTTTTT. Its protein product is CAISSDRGNTGELFF.

This clonotype was detected a few times. A read error may produce the germline difference seen at one junction end. The chain is built from TRBV9 and TRBJ1-6, with D unresolved. Germline CDR1 is SGDLS and CDR2 is YYNGEE. The CDR3 is 12 residues long. CDR3: CANSVGGNALHF. The DNA of the CDR3 is TGTGCCAACAGCGTAGGTGGTAATGCCCTCCACTTT.

The V gene is TRBV12-3 or TRBV12-4, the J gene TRBJ1-5; D unresolved. V lost 2 bases to trimming and J lost 1 base, with 12 bases between them. This CDR3 spans 16 amino acids. The CDR3 reads CASSLRSELSNQPQHF. CDR3 bases: TGTGCCAGCAGTTTAAGGAGCGAATTGAGCAATCAGCCCCAGCATTTT.